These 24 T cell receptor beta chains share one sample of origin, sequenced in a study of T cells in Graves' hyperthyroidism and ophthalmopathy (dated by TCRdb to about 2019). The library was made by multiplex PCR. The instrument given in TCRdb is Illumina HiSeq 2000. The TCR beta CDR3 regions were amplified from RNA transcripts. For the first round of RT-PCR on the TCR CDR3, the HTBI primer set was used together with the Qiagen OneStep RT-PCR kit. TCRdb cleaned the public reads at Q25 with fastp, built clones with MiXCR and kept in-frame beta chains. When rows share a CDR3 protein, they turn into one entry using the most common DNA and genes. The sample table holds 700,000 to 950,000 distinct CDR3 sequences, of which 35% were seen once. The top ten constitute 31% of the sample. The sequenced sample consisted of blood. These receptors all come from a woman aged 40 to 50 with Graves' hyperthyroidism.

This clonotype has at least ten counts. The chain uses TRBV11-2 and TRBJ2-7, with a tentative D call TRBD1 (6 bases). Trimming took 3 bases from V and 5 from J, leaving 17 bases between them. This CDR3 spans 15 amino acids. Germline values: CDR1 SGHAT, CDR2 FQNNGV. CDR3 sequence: CASSLSQGLRDEQYF. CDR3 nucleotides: TGTGCCAGCAGCTTGTCACAGGGTCTGAGGGACGAGCAGTACTTC.

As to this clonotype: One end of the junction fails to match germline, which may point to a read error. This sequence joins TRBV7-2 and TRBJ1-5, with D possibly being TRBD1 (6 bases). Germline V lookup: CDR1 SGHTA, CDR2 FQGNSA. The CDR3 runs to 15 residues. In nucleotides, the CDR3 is TGCGCCAGCAGTCCAGGACAGAGGACCGTTCAGCCCCAGCATTTT. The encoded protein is CASSPGQRTVQPQHF.

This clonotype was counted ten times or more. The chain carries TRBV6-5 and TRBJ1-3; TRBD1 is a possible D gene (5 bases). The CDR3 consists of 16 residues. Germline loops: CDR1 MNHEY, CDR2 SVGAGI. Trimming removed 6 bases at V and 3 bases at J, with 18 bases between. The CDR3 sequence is CASSLIAPGGGNTIYF. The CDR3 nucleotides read TGTGCCAGCAGCCTCATTGCTCCGGGGGGTGGAAACACCATATATTTT.

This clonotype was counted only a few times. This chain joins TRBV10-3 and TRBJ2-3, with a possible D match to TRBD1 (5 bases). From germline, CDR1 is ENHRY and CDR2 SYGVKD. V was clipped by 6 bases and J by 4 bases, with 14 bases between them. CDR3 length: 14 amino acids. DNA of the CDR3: TGTGCCATCAGCGCAGGGAAGGGCCCAGATACGCAGTATTTT. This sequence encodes CAISAGKGPDTQYF.

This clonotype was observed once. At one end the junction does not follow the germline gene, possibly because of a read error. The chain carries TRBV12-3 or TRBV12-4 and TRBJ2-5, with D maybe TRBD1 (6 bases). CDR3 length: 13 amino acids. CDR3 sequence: CASTSTERGYEFF. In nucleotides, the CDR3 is TGTGCCAGCACCTCTACAGAAAGGGGGTACGAGTTCTTC.

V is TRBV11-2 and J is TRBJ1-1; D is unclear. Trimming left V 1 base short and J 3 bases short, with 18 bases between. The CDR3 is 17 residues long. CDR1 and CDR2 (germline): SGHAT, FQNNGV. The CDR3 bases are TGTGCCAGCAGCTTAGTAGCGGCACTCCAGGAGGACACTGAAGCTTTCTTT. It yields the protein CASSLVAALQEDTEAFF. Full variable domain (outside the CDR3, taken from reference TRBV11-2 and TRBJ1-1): EAGVAQSPRYKIIEKRQSVAFWCNPISGHATLYWYQQILGQGPKLLIQFQNNGVVDDSQLPKDRFSAERLKGVDSTLKIQPAKLEDSAVYLCASSLVAALQEDTEAFFGQGTRLTVV.

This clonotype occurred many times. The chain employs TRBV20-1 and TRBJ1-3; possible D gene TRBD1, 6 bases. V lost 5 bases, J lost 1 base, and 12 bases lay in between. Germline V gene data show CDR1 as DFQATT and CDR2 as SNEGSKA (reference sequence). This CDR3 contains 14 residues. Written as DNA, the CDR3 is TGCAGTGCTCGGCCTACAGGGTCTGGAAACACCATATATTTT. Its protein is CSARPTGSGNTIYF.

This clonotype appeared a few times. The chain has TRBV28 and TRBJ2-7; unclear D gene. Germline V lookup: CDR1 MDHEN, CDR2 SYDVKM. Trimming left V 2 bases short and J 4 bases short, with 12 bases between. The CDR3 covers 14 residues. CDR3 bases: TGTGCCAGCAGTTTAAGCTGGCAACATTACGAGCAGTACTTC. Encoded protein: CASSLSWQHYEQYF.

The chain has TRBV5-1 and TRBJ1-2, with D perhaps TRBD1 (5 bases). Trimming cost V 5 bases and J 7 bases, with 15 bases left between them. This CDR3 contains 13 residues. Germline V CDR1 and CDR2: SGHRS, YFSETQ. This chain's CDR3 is CASSLQGLSGYTF. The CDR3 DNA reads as TGCGCCAGCAGTCTTCAGGGCCTCTCTGGCTACACCTTC.

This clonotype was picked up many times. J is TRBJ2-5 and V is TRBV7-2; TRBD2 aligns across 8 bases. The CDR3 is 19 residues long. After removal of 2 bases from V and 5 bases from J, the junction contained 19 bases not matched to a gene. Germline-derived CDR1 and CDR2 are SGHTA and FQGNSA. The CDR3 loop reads CASSLRAGAGQVSRETQYF. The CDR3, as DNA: TGTGCCAGCAGCTTACGAGCGGGAGCAGGCCAAGTCTCAAGGGAGACCCAGTACTTC.

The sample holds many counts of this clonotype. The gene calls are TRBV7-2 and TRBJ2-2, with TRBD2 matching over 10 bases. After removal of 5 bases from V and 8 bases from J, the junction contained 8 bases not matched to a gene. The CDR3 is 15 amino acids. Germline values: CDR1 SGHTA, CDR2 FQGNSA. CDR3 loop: CASSEGLARGGELFF. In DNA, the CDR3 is TGTGCCAGCAGCGAGGGACTAGCGCGTGGAGGGGAGCTGTTTTTT. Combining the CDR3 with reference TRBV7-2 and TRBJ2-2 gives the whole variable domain GAGVSQSPSNKVTEKGKDVELRCDPISGHTALYWYRQSLGQGLEFLIYFQGNSAPDKSGLPSDRFSAERTGGSVSTLTIQRTQQEDSAVYLCASSEGLARGGELFFGEGSRLTVL.

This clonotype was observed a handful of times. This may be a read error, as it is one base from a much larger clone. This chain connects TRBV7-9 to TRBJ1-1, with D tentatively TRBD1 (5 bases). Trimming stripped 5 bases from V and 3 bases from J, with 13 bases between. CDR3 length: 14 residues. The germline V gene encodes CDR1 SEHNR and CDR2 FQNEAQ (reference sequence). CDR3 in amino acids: CASSRETEDTEAFF. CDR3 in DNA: TGTGCCAGCAGCCGAGAGACAGAGGACACTGAAGCTTTCTTT.

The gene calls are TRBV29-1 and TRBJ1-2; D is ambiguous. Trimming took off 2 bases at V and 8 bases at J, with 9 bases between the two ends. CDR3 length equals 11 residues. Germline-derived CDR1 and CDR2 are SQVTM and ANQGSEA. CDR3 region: CSVERLPGYTF. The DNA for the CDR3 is TGCAGCGTTGAACGGCTCCCAGGCTACACCTTC.

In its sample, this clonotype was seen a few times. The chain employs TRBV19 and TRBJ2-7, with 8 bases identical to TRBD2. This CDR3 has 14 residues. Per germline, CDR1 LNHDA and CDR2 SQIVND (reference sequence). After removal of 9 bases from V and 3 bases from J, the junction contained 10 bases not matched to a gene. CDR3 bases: TGTGCCAGCAGCGGTCCAGGGACTAGCTACGAGCAGTACTTC. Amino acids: CASSGPGTSYEQYF.

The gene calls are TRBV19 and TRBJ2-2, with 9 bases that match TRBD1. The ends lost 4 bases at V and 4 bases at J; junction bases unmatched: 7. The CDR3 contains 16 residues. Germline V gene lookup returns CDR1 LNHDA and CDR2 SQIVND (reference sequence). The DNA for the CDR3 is TGTGCCAGTAGTAGCTGGAGACAGGGGGTCACCGGGGAGCTGTTTTTT. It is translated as CASSSWRQGVTGELFF.

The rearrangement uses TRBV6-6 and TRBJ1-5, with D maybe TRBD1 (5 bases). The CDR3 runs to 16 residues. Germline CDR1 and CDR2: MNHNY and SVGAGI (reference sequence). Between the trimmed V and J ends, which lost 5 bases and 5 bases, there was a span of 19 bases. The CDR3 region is CASSVGLWGIDQPQHF. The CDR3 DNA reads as TGTGCCAGCAGTGTGGGACTGTGGGGGATCGATCAGCCCCAGCATTTT.

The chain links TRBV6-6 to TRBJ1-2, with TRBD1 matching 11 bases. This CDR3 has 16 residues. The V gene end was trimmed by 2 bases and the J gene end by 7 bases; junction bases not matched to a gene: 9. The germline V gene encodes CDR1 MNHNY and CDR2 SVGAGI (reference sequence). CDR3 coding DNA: TGTGCCAGCAGTTACGTCCTCCGGACAGGGGGCTTTGGCTACACCTTC. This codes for CASSYVLRTGGFGYTF.

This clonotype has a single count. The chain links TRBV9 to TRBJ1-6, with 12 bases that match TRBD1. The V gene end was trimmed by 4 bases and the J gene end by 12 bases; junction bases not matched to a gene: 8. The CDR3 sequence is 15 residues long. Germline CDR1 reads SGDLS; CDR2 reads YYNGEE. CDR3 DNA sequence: TGTGCCAGCAGCTCAGGGGGGACAGGGGGCCGACCCCTCCACTTT. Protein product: CASSSGGTGGRPLHF.

The CDR3 DNA is TGCGCCAGCAGCTTGACTGGTTGGGGCAATCAGCCCCAGCATTTT. Its protein is CASSLTGWGNQPQHF. The V gene is TRBV5-1, the J gene TRBJ1-5; no firm D call. The CDR3 loop spans 15 amino acids. The germline V gene has CDR1 SGHRS and CDR2 YFSETQ. V lost 1 base to trimming and J lost 2 bases, with 10 bases between them.

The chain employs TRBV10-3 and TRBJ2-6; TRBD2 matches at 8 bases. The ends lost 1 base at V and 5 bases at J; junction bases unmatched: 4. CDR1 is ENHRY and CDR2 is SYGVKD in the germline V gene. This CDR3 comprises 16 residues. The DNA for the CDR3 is TGTGCCATCAGTGAGTTAGGTAGCGGGAGGGCCAACGTCCTGACTTTC. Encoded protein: CAISELGSGRANVLTF.

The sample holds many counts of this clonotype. CDR3 nucleotide sequence: TGCAGTGCTAGTAGCTCTTTTGGGGGTAACTATGGCTACACCTTC. Protein sequence: CSASSSFGGNYGYTF. This chain connects TRBV20-1 to TRBJ1-2; perhaps TRBD1 as D (5 bases). The CDR3 contains 15 residues. The V and J ends lost 3 bases and 1 base respectively, with 15 bases between them. Per the germline V gene, CDR1 is DFQATT and CDR2 is SNEGSKA (reference sequence).

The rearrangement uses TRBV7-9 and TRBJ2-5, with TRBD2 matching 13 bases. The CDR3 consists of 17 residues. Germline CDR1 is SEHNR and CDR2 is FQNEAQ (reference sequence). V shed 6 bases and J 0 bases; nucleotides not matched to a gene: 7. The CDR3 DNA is TGTGCCAGCAGTCGACTAGCGGGGGGTCCGAACCAAGAGACCCAGTACTTC. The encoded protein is CASSRLAGGPNQETQYF.

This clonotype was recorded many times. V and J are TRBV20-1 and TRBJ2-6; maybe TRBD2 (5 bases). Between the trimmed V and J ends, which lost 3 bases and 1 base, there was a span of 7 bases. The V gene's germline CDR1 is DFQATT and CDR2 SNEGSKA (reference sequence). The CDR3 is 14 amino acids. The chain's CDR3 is CSASGGSGANVLTF. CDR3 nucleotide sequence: TGCAGTGCTAGTGGCGGGTCTGGGGCCAACGTCCTGACTTTC.

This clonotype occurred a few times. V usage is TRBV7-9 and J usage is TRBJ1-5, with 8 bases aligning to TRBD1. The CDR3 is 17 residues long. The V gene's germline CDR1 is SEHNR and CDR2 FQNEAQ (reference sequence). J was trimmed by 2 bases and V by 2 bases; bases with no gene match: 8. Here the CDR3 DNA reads TGTGCCAGCAGCTTATTCTTCGAGGACAGGGGCAATCAGCCCCAGCATTTT. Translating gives CASSLFFEDRGNQPQHF.